This T cell receptor beta chain is from a study of cytomegalovirus exposure and HLA in healthy donors. General study points: With high specificity and sensitivity, the classifier reportedly diagnosed cytomegalovirus status.

V dropped 6 bases and J dropped 7 bases, with 10 bases sitting between them. In germline, CDR1 is LNHDA, CDR2 SQIVND (reference sequence). The CDR3 has 12 residues. Primers for the PCR totalled 60 Vbeta and 13 Jbeta. Generated by immunoSEQ multiplex PCR, the TCRdb table keeps only in-frame clones and is missing some. The sample holds roughly 200,000 clones, 79% seen once. Concerning this clone: Its antigen is undetermined.

These donors, healthy bone marrow donors, were studied. The sample was PBMCs. The chain recombines TRBV19 with TRBJ1-3; possibly TRBD1 for D (6 bases). The clonotype comes from a girl between 5 and 17 years old in good health and CMV-seropositive. CDR3 sequence (DNA): TGTGCCAGTAGCAGGGGTAGTAACACCATATATTTT. Translating gives CASSRGSNTIYF.